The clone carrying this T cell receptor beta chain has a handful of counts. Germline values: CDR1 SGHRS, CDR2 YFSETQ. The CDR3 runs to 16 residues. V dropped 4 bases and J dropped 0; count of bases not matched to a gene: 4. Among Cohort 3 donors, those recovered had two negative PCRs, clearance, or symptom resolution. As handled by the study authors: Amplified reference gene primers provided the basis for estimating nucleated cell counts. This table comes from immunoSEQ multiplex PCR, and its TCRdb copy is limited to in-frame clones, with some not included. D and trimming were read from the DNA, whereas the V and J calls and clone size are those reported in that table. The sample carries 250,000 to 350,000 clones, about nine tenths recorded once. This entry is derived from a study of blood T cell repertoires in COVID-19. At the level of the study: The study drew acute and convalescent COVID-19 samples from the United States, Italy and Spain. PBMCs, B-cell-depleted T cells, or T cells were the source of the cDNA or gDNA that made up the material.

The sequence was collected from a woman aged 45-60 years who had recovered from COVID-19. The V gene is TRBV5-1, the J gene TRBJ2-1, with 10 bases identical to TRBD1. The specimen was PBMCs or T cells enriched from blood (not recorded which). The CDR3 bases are TGCGCCAGCAGCCTTAGGACAGGGGGCTCCTACAATGAGCAGTTCTTC. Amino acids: CASSLRTGGSYNEQFF.